Below are 32 T cell receptor beta chains sequenced from a single sample in a study of brain T cells in children with intractable seizures. Time point given: blood from clinic visit 5 months post-surgery; TSC patient then seizure free. The assay was immunoSEQ multiplex PCR, and TCRdb's table has in-frame clones only and misses some. Here the sample spans about 340,000 clones, over 90% being singletons. The material sequenced was peripheral blood, taken about 5 months after surgery. Receptor source: a boy in the first two years of life with tuberous sclerosis and intractable seizures.

In this sample, this clone turned up a few times. This chain links TRBV18 with TRBJ1-2; 8 bases are shared with TRBD1. The CDR3 totals 16 residues. The trim removed 1 base at V and 8 bases at J, leaving 12 bases unmatched. Germline CDR1 KGHSH, CDR2 LQKENI. The CDR3 DNA follows: TGTGCCAGCTCACCACGGGCAGGGGGCGGTAATTTCGGCTACACCTTC. It translates to CASSPRAGGGNFGYTF. Together with reference TRBV18 and TRBJ1-2, the CDR3 gives the full variable domain: NAGVMQNPRHLVRRRGQEARLRCSPMKGHSHVYWYRQLPEEGLKFMVYLQKENIIDESGMPKERFSAEFPKEGPSILRIQQVVRGDSAAYFCASSPRAGGGNFGYTFGSGTRLTVV.

The chain links TRBV7-6 to TRBJ2-7; D is unresolved. Germline CDR1 SGHVS, CDR2 FNYEAQ. V was shortened by 0 bases and J by 2 bases, with 5 bases between the two germline ends. The CDR3 spans 13 residues. As DNA, the CDR3 is TGTGCCAGCAGCTTAGCGCATCCCTACGAGCAGTACTTC. Translating it yields CASSLAHPYEQYF.

The V call is TRBV5-6, the J call TRBJ2-2, with 7 bases aligning to TRBD1. Trimming cost V 3 bases and J 10 bases; bases outside gene matches: 3. The germline gives CDR1 SGHDT, CDR2 YYEEEE. The CDR3 has 12 residues. CDR3 in amino acids: CASSSTGLELFF. DNA of the CDR3: TGTGCCAGCAGCTCGACAGGGTTGGAGCTGTTTTTT.

This chain connects TRBV28 to TRBJ1-6; no firm D call. The V and J ends lost 3 bases and 5 bases respectively, with 8 bases between them. Germline CDR1 MDHEN, CDR2 SYDVKM. The CDR3 length is 14 residues. The CDR3 nucleotides read TGTGCCAGCAGTTTTCATAAGAATAATTCACCCCTCCACTTT. Amino acids: CASSFHKNNSPLHF.

The gene calls are TRBV4-1 and TRBJ1-2, with 9 bases that match TRBD1. Per the germline V gene, CDR1 is MGHRA and CDR2 is YSYEKL. This CDR3 region has 17 residues. V was clipped by 0 bases and J by 4 bases; unmatched bases: 9. CDR3 DNA sequence: TGCGCCAGCAGCCAAGATTCCCGACAGGGGGGGGTCTATGGCTACACCTTC. Translation gives CASSQDSRQGGVYGYTF.

The V gene is TRBV30, the J gene TRBJ2-7; 9 bases are shared with TRBD1. Per germline, CDR1 GTSNPN and CDR2 SVGIG (reference sequence). V lost 2 bases to trimming and J lost 3 bases; unmatched junction nucleotides: 8. This CDR3 is built from 15 residues. This CDR3 reads CAWSIGPGQGYEQYF. The DNA for the CDR3 is TGTGCCTGGAGTATAGGCCCGGGACAGGGCTACGAGCAGTACTTC.

The chain carries TRBV27 and TRBJ1-5; the D is unclear. The CDR3 is 15 residues long. Germline V lookup: CDR1 MNHEY, CDR2 SMNVEV (reference sequence). Trimming removed 3 bases from V and 2 bases from J, with 11 bases in between. The CDR3 sequence: CASSFRYGGNQPQHF. CDR3 coding DNA: TGTGCCAGCAGTTTCCGTTACGGAGGCAATCAGCCCCAGCATTTT.

This chain uses TRBV11-2 with TRBJ2-1; TRBD2 agrees at 14 bases. The CDR3 has 15 residues. Germline V gene sequence: CDR1 SGHAT, CDR2 FQNNGV. The ends lost 2 bases at V and 12 bases at J; junction bases unmatched: 6. CDR3 DNA sequence: TGTGCCAGCAGCTTAAAGGGACTAGCGGGAGCTCTGCAGTTCTTC. Translating it yields CASSLKGLAGALQFF.

The J gene is TRBJ1-2, the V gene TRBV6-5; maybe TRBD1 (6 bases). The CDR3 contains 12 residues. Germline values: CDR1 MNHEY, CDR2 SVGAGI. Trimming removed 7 bases from V and 4 bases from J, with 10 bases in between. The CDR3 DNA sequence: TGTGCCAGCATGGGGGGCAGCTATGGCTACACCTTC. The encoded protein is CASMGGSYGYTF.

This clone was detected once. The genes are TRBV9 and TRBJ1-2, with D perhaps TRBD1 (6 bases). This CDR3 is built from 13 residues. Per germline, CDR1 SGDLS and CDR2 YYNGEE. V shed 2 bases and J shed 4 bases, with 9 bases lying between them. The CDR3 bases are TGTGCCAGCAGCGTGATACAGGGCTATGGCTACACCTTC. It yields the protein CASSVIQGYGYTF.

V is TRBV6-1 and J is TRBJ2-7; 10 bases line up with TRBD2. Germline V gene sequence: CDR1 MNHNS, CDR2 SASEGT. The ends lost 3 bases at V and 4 bases at J; junction bases unmatched: 12. The CDR3 totals 17 residues. The CDR3 coding sequence is TGTGCCAGCAGTGACTACTTTGGGACTAGCGACCAGTACGAGCAGTACTTC. Translation: CASSDYFGTSDQYEQYF.

The chain uses TRBV27 and TRBJ2-3; D might be TRBD2 (5 bases). Looked up from germline, CDR1 is MNHEY and CDR2 is SMNVEV (reference sequence). Trimming removed 6 bases from V and 11 bases from J, with 15 bases in between. This CDR3 comprises 12 residues. In DNA, the CDR3 is TGTGCCAGCAGCCAAACTAGAAGTCAGCAGTATTTT. Amino acid sequence: CASSQTRSQQYF.

The chain recombines TRBV2 with TRBJ2-7, with D uncertain. Trimming took off 6 bases at V and 0 bases at J, with 9 bases between the two ends. CDR3 length: 13 residues. Germline V lookup: CDR1 SNHLY, CDR2 FYNNEI. This chain's CDR3 is CASSPVSSYEQYF. Written as DNA, the CDR3 is TGTGCCAGCAGCCCCGTGAGCTCCTACGAGCAGTACTTC. Drawing the rest from reference TRBV2 and TRBJ2-7, the complete variable domain is EPEVTQTPSHQVTQMGQEVILRCVPISNHLYFYWYRQILGQKVEFLVSFYNNEISEKSEIFDDQFSVERPDGSNFTLKIRSTKLEDSAMYFCASSPVSSYEQYFGPGTRLTVT.

V usage is TRBV15 and J usage is TRBJ1-2; TRBD1 is a possible D gene (6 bases). The CDR3 runs to 14 residues. Trimming pared 4 bases from V and 4 bases from J, leaving 13 bases between. CDR1 LNHNV and CDR2 YYDKDF come from the germline V gene (reference sequence). Written as DNA, the CDR3 is TGTGCCACCAGCACCAACCAGGGGAGCTATGGCTACACCTTC. Translated: CATSTNQGSYGYTF.

The gene calls are TRBV25-1 and TRBJ2-7, with a weak D call TRBD2 (5 bases). V lost 1 base, J lost 6 bases, and 10 bases lay in between. This CDR3 has 13 amino acids. Germline V gene lookup returns CDR1 MGHDK and CDR2 SYGVNS. In DNA form, the CDR3 reads TGTGCCAGCAGTGAATTCCTAGCCGCCGAGCAGTACTTC. It encodes CASSEFLAAEQYF.

CDR3 sequence: CASSQGYGVPNTEAFF. The CDR3 DNA reads TGCGCCAGCAGCCAAGGCTACGGGGTCCCGAACACTGAAGCTTTCTTT. The V call is TRBV4-1, the J call TRBJ1-1, with unresolved D. Per the germline V gene, CDR1 is MGHRA and CDR2 is YSYEKL. Trimming shortened V by 1 base and J by 1 base, and 13 bases separated the two germline ends. This CDR3 has 16 amino acids.

The rearrangement links TRBV24-1 to TRBJ2-3; 7 nucleotides agree with TRBD1. Losses at the gene ends were 4 bases for V and 5 bases for J; bases not matched to a gene: 5. The CDR3 runs 14 residues. Looked up from germline, CDR1 is KGHDR and CDR2 is SFDVKD. The CDR3 here is CATSEVGTEDTQYF. The CDR3 bases are TGTGCCACCAGTGAGGTAGGGACAGAAGATACGCAGTATTTT.

This chain connects TRBV2 to TRBJ1-4, with 9 bases lining up with TRBD1. The CDR3 spans 17 residues. CDR1 and CDR2 (germline): SNHLY, FYNNEI. The V and J ends lost 6 bases and 0 bases, in that order; junction bases with no gene match: 8. This CDR3 reads CASSRGQGGATNEKLFF. CDR3 sequence (DNA): TGTGCCAGCAGCCGGGGACAGGGTGGAGCAACTAATGAAAAACTGTTTTTT.

The V and J genes are TRBV6-5 and TRBJ1-2; D is ambiguous. V lost 4 bases and J lost 7, with 4 bases in between. This CDR3 is 10 amino acids long. Germline assignment: CDR1 MNHEY and CDR2 SVGAGI. The CDR3: CASSLGGYTF. As DNA, the CDR3 is TGTGCCAGCAGTTTAGGTGGCTACACCTTC.

This clone has a single count. This chain links TRBV27 with TRBJ2-7, with TRBD2 matching over 8 bases. Germline values: CDR1 MNHEY, CDR2 SMNVEV (reference sequence). This CDR3 spans 15 amino acids. V shed 6 bases and J 4 bases; nucleotides not matched to a gene: 11. CDR3 in DNA: TGTGCCAGCAGCTTCGCCGGGACTAGTAATTACGAGCAGTACTTC. Translating gives CASSFAGTSNYEQYF.

This rearrangement joins TRBV3-1 (or the pseudogene TRBV3-2) to TRBJ2-3; 8 bases line up with TRBD2. After removal of 3 bases from V and 3 bases from J, the junction contained 8 bases not matched to a gene. CDR3 length: 16 residues. The germline CDR1 and CDR2 sequences are LGHDT and YNNKEL (reference sequence). CDR3 bases: TGTGCCAGCAGCCAGGCCGGGACTAGAGGTACAGATACGCAGTATTTT. This codes for CASSQAGTRGTDTQYF.

The rearrangement joins TRBV7-8 to TRBJ2-7, with 12 bases lining up with TRBD1. The CDR3 runs to 14 residues. Per the germline V gene, CDR1 is SGHVS and CDR2 is FQNEAQ. V lost 6 bases, J lost 6 bases, and 6 bases stayed unmatched. The CDR3 nucleotides are TGTGCCAGCAGTCCCGGGACAGGGGGCCTCGAGCAGTACTTC. Its protein product is CASSPGTGGLEQYF.

The V and J genes are TRBV2 and TRBJ1-1, with a tentative D call TRBD1 (6 bases). The CDR3 extends over 17 amino acids. Germline assignment: CDR1 SNHLY and CDR2 FYNNEI. V was clipped by 8 bases and J by 0 bases, with 22 bases between them. The CDR3 sequence is CASGWGRGGAMNTEAFF. Written as DNA, the CDR3 is TGTGCCAGCGGATGGGGCAGGGGAGGTGCTATGAACACTGAAGCTTTCTTT.

The J gene is TRBJ2-6, the V gene TRBV5-8, with 8 bases matching TRBD1. The J segment lost 0 bases and the V segment lost 4 bases, leaving 9 bases of the junction unmatched. The CDR3 consists of 18 residues. The germline gives CDR1 SGHTS, CDR2 YDEGEE. CDR3 coding DNA: TGTGCCAGCAGCCGTGGGGACAGGCCCTCCTCTGGGGCCAACGTCCTGACTTTC. As protein: CASSRGDRPSSGANVLTF.

This clone was recorded once. The gene calls are TRBV7-4 and TRBJ1-1; D not resolved. CDR1 is SGHVT, CDR2 SQSDAQ, per germline. The CDR3 is 19 amino acids. The germline V and J ends were trimmed by 1 base and 1 base, with 22 bases remaining between them. This chain's CDR3 is CASSLGGPGDGPQNTEAFF. The CDR3 DNA is TGTGCCAGCAGCTTAGGAGGGCCCGGTGACGGCCCTCAGAACACTGAAGCTTTCTTT.

As regards this clone: Other DNA sequences in the sample encode the same CDR3. The V call is TRBV20-1, the J call TRBJ2-1, with D uncertain. Germline CDR1 is DFQATT and CDR2 is SNEGSKA (reference sequence). The V gene lost 0 bases and the J gene lost 6 bases, with 0 bases spanning the gap. CDR3 length equals 10 residues. The CDR3 sequence is CSARDNEQFF. The CDR3 DNA reads as TGCAGTGCTAGAGACAATGAGCAGTTCTTC.

This clone turned up a few times. The chain has TRBV24-1 and TRBJ1-2, with D perhaps TRBD1 (5 bases). The CDR3 covers 13 residues. V lost 7 bases to trimming and J lost 2 bases, with 10 bases between them. CDR1 and CDR2 (germline): KGHDR, SFDVKD. The CDR3 coding sequence is TGTGCCACCAGCGACAGTCGCAACTATGGCTACACCTTC. Its translation is CATSDSRNYGYTF.

This chain joins TRBV5-6 and TRBJ2-1; D unclear. V was trimmed by 6 bases and J by 8 bases, leaving 24 bases between them. The CDR3 runs to 16 residues. The germline V gene has CDR1 SGHDT and CDR2 YYEEEE. CDR3 amino acids: CASKVGVGNSVYEQFF. Written as DNA, the CDR3 is TGTGCCAGCAAAGTAGGAGTAGGGAATTCGGTGTATGAGCAGTTCTTC.

V and J are TRBV6-5 and TRBJ2-3; TRBD1 matches 8 bases. The ends lost 4 bases at V and 2 bases at J; junction bases unmatched: 5. Germline V gives CDR1 MNHEY, CDR2 SVGAGI. The CDR3 is 15 residues long. The CDR3: CASSSQGAITDTQYF. CDR3 in DNA: TGTGCCAGCAGTTCCCAGGGGGCAATCACAGATACGCAGTATTTT.

V and J are TRBV30 and TRBJ2-3; 7 nucleotides match TRBD2. This CDR3 has 16 residues. Germline values: CDR1 GTSNPN, CDR2 SVGIG (reference sequence). Germline trimming cut 3 bases from V and 0 bases from J; bases unmatched to any gene: 9. The CDR3: CAWRFVGGPSTDTQYF. The CDR3 nucleotides are TGTGCCTGGAGGTTTGTGGGAGGGCCAAGCACAGATACGCAGTATTTT.

J is TRBJ2-7 and V is TRBV28; perhaps TRBD1 as D (6 bases). Between the trimmed V and J ends, which lost 6 bases and 3 bases, there was a span of 12 bases. The CDR3 runs 13 residues. Germline V gene lookup returns CDR1 MDHEN and CDR2 SYDVKM. The CDR3 DNA reads TGTGCCAGCAGGGGGACATCCGTCTACGAGCAGTACTTC. As protein: CASRGTSVYEQYF.

This rearrangement joins TRBV12-5 to TRBJ2-7; D ambiguous. The germline CDR1 and CDR2 sequences are LGHNT and FRNRAP. Trimming cost V 2 bases and J 5 bases, with 7 bases left between them. This CDR3 has 12 residues. The CDR3 region has the DNA TGTGCTAGTGGTTTGTATGAGGACGAGCAGTACTTC. Encoded protein: CASGLYEDEQYF.